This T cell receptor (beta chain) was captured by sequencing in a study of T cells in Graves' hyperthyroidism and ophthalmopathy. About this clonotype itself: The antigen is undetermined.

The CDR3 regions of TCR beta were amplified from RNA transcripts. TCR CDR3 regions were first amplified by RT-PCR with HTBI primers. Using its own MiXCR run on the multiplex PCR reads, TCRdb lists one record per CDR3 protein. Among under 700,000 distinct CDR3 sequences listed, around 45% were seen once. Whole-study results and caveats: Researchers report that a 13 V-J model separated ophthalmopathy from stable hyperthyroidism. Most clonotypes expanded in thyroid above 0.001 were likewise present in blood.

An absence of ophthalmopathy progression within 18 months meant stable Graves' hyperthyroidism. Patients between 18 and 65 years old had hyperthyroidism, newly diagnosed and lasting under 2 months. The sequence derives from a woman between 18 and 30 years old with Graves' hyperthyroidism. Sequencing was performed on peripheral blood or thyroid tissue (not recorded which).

CDR3 loop: CAISESAGPFF. The CDR3 DNA reads TGTGCCATCAGTGAGTCGGCAGGTCCTTTCTTT. The chain uses TRBV10-3 and TRBJ1-1; D is uncertain. CDR1 is ENHRY, CDR2 SYGVKD, per germline. The CDR3 sequence is 11 residues long. The ends were cut back, 0 bases at V and 12 bases at J, with 8 bases in the middle.